This T cell receptor beta chain emerged from a study of HIV-infected patients and healthy controls. This clonotype occurred many times. This CDR3 is built from 16 residues. V shed 0 bases and J 3 bases; nucleotides not matched to a gene: 6. CDR1 is MNHEY, CDR2 SVGEGT, per germline. MiXCR was run by TCRdb on the 5' RACE reads, yielding one entry per CDR3 protein. The table records 15,000 to 20,000 distinct CDR3 sequences, about 15% of them present only once. The TCR sequence derives from a human donor in good health. Sequenced material: CD8+ T cells from blood. The rearrangement links TRBV6-2 or TRBV6-3 to TRBJ1-1; 8 bases align to TRBD1. CDR3 residues: CASSYSEDRADTEAFF. As DNA, the CDR3 is TGTGCCAGCAGTTACTCGGAGGACAGGGCGGACACTGAAGCTTTCTTT.